This TCR beta chain was profiled in a study of neurological immune-mediated disorders. Via MiXCR, TCRdb re-called the 5' RACE reads, giving one row per CDR3 protein. Seen here are tens of thousands of distinct CDR3 sequences, about 9.7% observed once, and the top ten hold 1.5% to 2%. This clonotype was seen repeatedly, ten times or more. Germline V gene data show CDR1 as SEHNR and CDR2 as FQNEAQ (reference sequence). Trimming at V came to 6 bases and at J to 8 bases, leaving 4 bases not matched to a gene. The CDR3 is 12 amino acids. The TCR comes from a man aged 50-60 years in good health. The chain employs TRBV7-9 and TRBJ2-1; 7 bases are a match to TRBD1. The material sequenced was PBMCs. CDR3 sequence: CASSRQGYEQFF. The CDR3 DNA is TGTGCCAGCAGTCGACAGGGCTATGAGCAGTTCTTC.